This T cell receptor beta chain comes out of a study of T cells in women clearing cervical HPV infection. Points on this clone: The CDR3 is cut off 3 residues early in the read; its end comes from the germline J gene.

The CDR3 is 12 amino acids. The germline V gene has CDR1 DFQATT and CDR2 SNEGSKA (reference sequence). Libraries were prepared by immunoSEQ multiplex PCR; TCRdb keeps only in-frame clonotypes and omits some of them. The sample holds some 21,000 clones. This chain uses TRBV20-1 with TRBJ1-2; 7 nucleotides line up with TRBD1. Material for sequencing was blood buffy coat. The origin of this receptor is a woman between 18 and 75 years old with a cervical HPV16 infection that either progressed to CIN3+ or cleared (not recorded which). This CDR3 reads CSASDRAPGYTF. The covered CDR3 bases are TGCAGTGCTAGCGACAGGGCCCCAGGC.